This T cell receptor beta chain originates from a study of blood T cell repertoires in COVID-19. Study at large: Both acute and convalescent COVID-19 samples were obtained from the United States, Italy and Spain.

Enrollees, roughly 18 to 90 years old, lived in about two dozen US areas. Measured with immunoSEQ multiplex PCR; TCRdb has only the in-frame clones, and not every one. The data contain 250,000 to 300,000 clones, 89% of them singletons. The CDR3 contains 15 residues. The V end was cut by 0 bases, the J end by 9 bases, with 16 bases between. The germline V gene has CDR1 SGDLS and CDR2 YYNGEE. What was sequenced was PBMCs or T cells enriched from blood (not recorded which). V and J are TRBV9 and TRBJ2-1, with D possibly matching TRBD1 (5 bases). This clonotype was sampled from a woman aged 60-70 years who had recovered from COVID-19. The CDR3 DNA reads TGTGCCAGCAGCGTAGGTGACAGTGTCGGAATTGAGCAGTTCTTC. This translates into CASSVGDSVGIEQFF.